Each of the 6 T cell receptor beta chains below was sequenced from the same sample in a study of CD8 T cells in ankylosing spondylitis. Each CDR3 protein gets one entry after TCRdb re-called the 5' RACE reads with MiXCR. The sample consists of 200,000 to 250,000 distinct CDR3 sequences, about 10% of them appearing once. Source material: blood, either unsorted or a sorted T cell fraction (not recorded which). Receptors originate from a male donor with ankylosing spondylitis or in good health (not recorded which).

This clonotype was seen many times. The V gene is TRBV11-2, the J gene TRBJ2-2; 7 bases are a match to TRBD2. The CDR3 length is 15 residues. V was clipped by 4 bases and J by 7 bases; unmatched bases: 9. CDR1 SGHAT and CDR2 FQNNGV come from the germline V gene. CDR3 nucleotide sequence: TGTGCCAGCAGCTCCATAGCGGGCTTACGCGGGGAGCTGTTTTTT. Its translation: CASSSIAGLRGELFF.

This clonotype has ten or more counts. The chain joins TRBV18 to TRBJ1-2; no reliable D call. Germline values: CDR1 KGHSH, CDR2 LQKENI. V was cut by 2 bases and J by 2 bases, with 6 bases left in between. CDR3 length: 13 amino acids. The CDR3 DNA sequence: TGTGCCAGCTCACCAGAGGCAAACTATGGCTACACCTTC. As protein: CASSPEANYGYTF.

V gene TRBV19 combines with J gene TRBJ1-3; D perhaps matches TRBD1 (5 bases). The germline V gene encodes CDR1 LNHDA and CDR2 SQIVND (reference sequence). The CDR3 is made up of 15 amino acids. Trimming removed 11 bases at V and 4 bases at J, with 21 bases between. DNA of the CDR3: TGTGCCGCCTCAGAGGGGACCTCACGGGGAAACACCATATATTTT. Residues: CAASEGTSRGNTIYF.

This clonotype was detected ten times or more. V is TRBV10-3 and J is TRBJ2-3; 7 bases agree with TRBD2. The V gene end was trimmed by 10 bases and the J gene end by 4 bases; junction bases not matched to a gene: 8. Germline CDR1 reads ENHRY; CDR2 reads SYGVKD. The CDR3 has 13 amino acids. In nucleotides, the CDR3 is TGTGCCACCCTGACAACTAGCGCAGATACGCAGTATTTT. Translated, it gives CATLTTSADTQYF.

The sample holds a few counts of this clonotype. A read error may be the cause here, since a much bigger clone is one base away. J is TRBJ2-3 and V is TRBV11-2; D uncertain. The V gene's germline CDR1 is SGHAT and CDR2 FQNNGV. The CDR3 runs 12 residues. V shed 4 bases and J shed 2 bases, with 4 bases lying between them. CDR3 region: CASSWATDTQYF. The DNA of the CDR3 is TGTGCCAGCAGCTGGGCCACAGATACGCAGTATTTT.

This clonotype has a handful of counts. This chain links TRBV29-1 with TRBJ1-1; no definite D call. The germline CDR1 and CDR2 sequences are SQVTM and ANQGSEA. V was trimmed by 7 bases and J by 11 bases, leaving 8 bases between them. This CDR3 is 8 amino acids long. CDR3 region: CSEGAAFF. CDR3 nucleotide sequence: TGCAGCGAAGGCGCGGCTTTCTTT.